This T cell receptor beta chain was captured by sequencing in a study of blood T cell repertoires in COVID-19. Looking at the study overall: Researchers got acute and convalescent COVID-19 samples from the United States, Italy and Spain.

Study members were between roughly 18 and 100 years old and lived in some 26 US regions. The J segment lost 5 bases and the V segment lost 6 bases, leaving 4 bases of the junction unmatched. The CDR3 runs 13 residues. Per the germline V gene, CDR1 is KGHDR and CDR2 is SFDVKD. Original analysis: Reference gene primer amplification gave estimated nucleated cell counts. Method: immunoSEQ multiplex PCR; TCRdb's copy keeps in-frame clones and lacks some. D and trimming come from the DNA, and the V and J calls and clone size come from that table. The repertoire holds 150,000 to 200,000 clones, with approximately 77% as singletons.

The J gene is TRBJ2-5, the V gene TRBV24-1, with 8 nucleotides matching TRBD2. The sample was PBMCs or T cells enriched from blood (not recorded which). The TCR sequence derives from a man aged 55 to 70 who had recovered from COVID-19. The CDR3 is CATSIPGGETQYF. The CDR3 DNA reads as TGTGCCACCAGTATACCGGGGGGGGAGACCCAGTACTTC.